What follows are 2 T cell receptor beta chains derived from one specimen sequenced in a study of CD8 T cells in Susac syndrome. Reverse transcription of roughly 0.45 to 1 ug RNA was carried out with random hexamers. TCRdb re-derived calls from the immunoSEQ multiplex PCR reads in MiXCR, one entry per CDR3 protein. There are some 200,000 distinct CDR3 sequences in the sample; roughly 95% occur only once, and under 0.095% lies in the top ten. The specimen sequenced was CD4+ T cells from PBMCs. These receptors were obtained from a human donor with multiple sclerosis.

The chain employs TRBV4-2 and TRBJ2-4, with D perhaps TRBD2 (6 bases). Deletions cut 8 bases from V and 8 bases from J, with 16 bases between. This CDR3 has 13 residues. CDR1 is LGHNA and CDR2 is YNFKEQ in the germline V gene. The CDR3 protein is CASGWAASDIQYF. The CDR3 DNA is TGTGCCAGCGGTTGGGCCGCTAGCGACATTCAGTACTTC.

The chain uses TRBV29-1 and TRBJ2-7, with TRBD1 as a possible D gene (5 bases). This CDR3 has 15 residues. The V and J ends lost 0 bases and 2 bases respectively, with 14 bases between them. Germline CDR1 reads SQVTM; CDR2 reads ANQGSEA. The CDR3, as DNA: TGCAGCGTTGAAGACCGACGTGCAGGGACCTACGAGCAGTACTTC. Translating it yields CSVEDRRAGTYEQYF.